The subject of this entry is one T cell receptor (beta chain). This record comes from a study of blood T cell repertoires in COVID-19. The table came from immunoSEQ multiplex PCR; TCRdb's copy has only in-frame clones and leaves some out. The sample gives around 190,000 clones, roughly 88% of which show up once; approximately 9% is in the top ten. Sequencing was performed on PBMCs or T cells enriched from blood (not recorded which). This TCR came from a woman aged 18-29 years who had recovered from COVID-19.

CDR3 sequence (DNA): TGTGCCAGCAGCCTAACACCAGAGAACACTGAAGCTTTCTTT. Residues: CASSLTPENTEAFF. The rearrangement joins TRBV4-2 to TRBJ1-1, with unresolved D. The length of the CDR3 is 14 residues. Trimming removed 4 bases at V and 1 base at J, with 10 bases between. From germline, CDR1 is LGHNA and CDR2 YNFKEQ.